These 10 T cell receptor beta chains were all obtained from the same sample, sequenced in a study of blood T cells in healthy people across ages. A J-beta primer mix and a sample-barcoded 5' primer were used in a second PCR of about 7 to 12 cycles. TCRdb reprocessed the 5' RACE reads with MiXCR, giving one entry per CDR3 protein. The sample has more than 600,000 distinct CDR3 sequences, 25% seen once. This sample was also put to use in a study of T cells of mothers and their children.

Sequences were obtained from blood. These receptors all come from a boy between 5 and 17 years old in good health.

This clonotype has a handful of counts. The chain has TRBV7-8 and TRBJ1-4; 10 bases fit TRBD1. Germline values: CDR1 SGHVS, CDR2 FQNEAQ. The CDR3 runs 20 residues. V gave up 5 bases and J gave up 8 bases; unmatched junction bases: 23. CDR3 in DNA: TGTGCCAGCAGCACAATGCGTCCTTCTCGGGACAGGGGTTTCAACGAAAAACTGTTTTTT. It encodes CASSTMRPSRDRGFNEKLFF.

The chain has TRBV7-9 and TRBJ1-3; D unclear. Germline-derived CDR1 and CDR2 are SEHNR and FQNEAQ (reference sequence). Trimming left V 3 bases short and J 0 bases short, with 3 bases between. The CDR3 totals 13 residues. The DNA for the CDR3 is TGTGCCAGCAGCTTTTACTCTGGAAACACCATATATTTT. This encodes CASSFYSGNTIYF.

The chain is built from TRBV20-1 and TRBJ2-7; D call uncertain. The CDR3 length is 14 residues. V was shortened by 5 bases and J by 0 bases, with 14 bases between the two germline ends. Germline V lookup: CDR1 DFQATT, CDR2 SNEGSKA (reference sequence). The CDR3 DNA sequence: TGCAGTGCTGGCTGGAGTCCTAGCTCCTACGAGCAGTACTTC. Encoded protein: CSAGWSPSSYEQYF.

This chain joins TRBV5-1 and TRBJ1-2; no clear D gene. This CDR3 region has 13 residues. V lost 7 bases and J lost 4, with 14 bases in between. Germline V lookup: CDR1 SGHRS, CDR2 YFSETQ. CDR3 nucleotide sequence: TGCGCCAGCTTTAACGAAGGGATCTATGGCTACACCTTC. Its translation: CASFNEGIYGYTF.

This clonotype appeared a few times. The chain is built from TRBV28 and TRBJ2-5; 7 nucleotides agree with TRBD2. Matching the DNA end better, TRBJ2-7 makes the J call doubtful. Per germline, CDR1 MDHEN and CDR2 SYDVKM. The CDR3 covers 16 residues. CDR3 in amino acids: CASSFLEPSGAYEQYF. CDR3 nucleotide sequence: TGTGCCAGCAGTTTCCTCGAACCTAGCGGAGCCTACGAGCAGTACTTC.

Here the CDR3 DNA reads TGTGCCAGCAGTGATAGCGGAGCCACTACCGGGGAGCTGTTTTTT. Translating gives CASSDSGATTGELFF. V and J are TRBV9 and TRBJ2-2, with D maybe TRBD2 (6 bases). The ends were cut back, 5 bases at V and 5 bases at J, with 16 bases in the middle. CDR1 SGDLS and CDR2 YYNGEE come from the germline V gene. The CDR3 covers 15 residues.

This clonotype was seen only a few times. This rearrangement joins TRBV12-5 to TRBJ2-1, with D tentatively TRBD1 (5 bases). Trimming took 9 bases from V and 3 from J, leaving 15 bases between them. Germline CDR1 and CDR2: LGHNT and FRNRAP. This CDR3 contains 14 residues. The CDR3 DNA reads as TGTGCTAGCGATGACAGCAACTACTACAATGAGCAGTTCTTC. The encoded protein is CASDDSNYYNEQFF.

This clonotype appeared a few times. J is TRBJ1-2 and V is TRBV15; tentatively, D is TRBD1 (6 bases). V lost 4 bases and J lost 7, with 10 bases in between. This CDR3 has 12 residues. CDR1 and CDR2 (germline): LNHNV, YYDKDF (reference sequence). The CDR3 loop is CATSTAGVGYTF. As DNA, the CDR3 is TGTGCCACCAGCACCGCAGGGGTTGGCTACACCTTC.

This clonotype was observed a handful of times. V is TRBV9 and J is TRBJ2-7; either TRBD1 or TRBD2 may fit D (5 bases each). This CDR3 spans 13 amino acids. Deletions cut 7 bases from V and 2 bases from J, with 13 bases between. Germline V lookup: CDR1 SGDLS, CDR2 YYNGEE. CDR3 bases: TGTGCCAGCGGCCCCGGGACGCCCTACGAGCAGTACTTC. It encodes CASGPGTPYEQYF.

The V and J genes are TRBV6-1 and TRBJ2-5; 14 positions agree with TRBD2. With V trimmed by 3 bases and J by 5 bases, 2 bases remained unmatched. The CDR3 length is 15 residues. Germline lookup yields CDR1 MNHNS and CDR2 SASEGT. The CDR3 loop is CASSEGLAGAETQYF. DNA of the CDR3: TGTGCCAGCAGTGAGGGACTAGCGGGAGCGGAGACCCAGTACTTC.